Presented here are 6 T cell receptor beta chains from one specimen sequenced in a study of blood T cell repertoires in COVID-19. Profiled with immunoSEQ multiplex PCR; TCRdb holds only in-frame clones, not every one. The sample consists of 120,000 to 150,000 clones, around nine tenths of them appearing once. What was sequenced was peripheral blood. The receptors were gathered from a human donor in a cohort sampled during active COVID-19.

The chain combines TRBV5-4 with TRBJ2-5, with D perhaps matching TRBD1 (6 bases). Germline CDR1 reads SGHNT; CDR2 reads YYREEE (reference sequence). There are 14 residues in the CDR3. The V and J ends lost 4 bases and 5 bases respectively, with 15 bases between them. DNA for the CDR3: TGTGCCAGCAGCCAGAGGACAGACGGGGAGACCCAGTACTTC. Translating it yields CASSQRTDGETQYF.

For the CDR3, the DNA is TGTGCCAGCAGCACCTTGGACAGGCAATACGAGCAGTACTTC. This gives the protein CASSTLDRQYEQYF. The rearrangement links TRBV21-1 to TRBJ2-7; no check of the table's D call, TRBD1, against the DNA was made. TRBV21-1 is given as a pseudogene. This CDR3 has 14 amino acids.

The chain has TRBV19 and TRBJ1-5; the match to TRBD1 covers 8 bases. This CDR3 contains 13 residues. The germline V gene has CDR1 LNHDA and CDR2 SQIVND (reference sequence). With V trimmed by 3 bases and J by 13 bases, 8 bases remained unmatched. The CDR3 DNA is TGTGCCAGTAGTATGGACAGGGAGTCGCCACAGCATTTT. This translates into CASSMDRESPQHF.

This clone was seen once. CDR3 nucleotides: TGCGCCAGCAGCCTAACGGGGGACTACGAGCAGTACTTC. This sequence encodes CASSLTGDYEQYF. This chain links TRBV5-1 with TRBJ2-7, with D tentatively TRBD2 (6 bases). V dropped 4 bases and J dropped 3 bases, with 11 bases sitting between them. CDR1 is SGHRS, CDR2 YFSETQ, per germline. The CDR3 totals 13 residues. Using reference TRBV5-1 and TRBJ2-7 for the parts outside the CDR3, the full variable domain is KAGVTQTPRYLIKTRGQQVTLSCSPISGHRSVSWYQQTPGQGLQFLFEYFSETQRNKGNFPGRFSGRQFSNSRSEMNVSTLELGDSALYLCASSLTGDYEQYFGPGTRLTVT.

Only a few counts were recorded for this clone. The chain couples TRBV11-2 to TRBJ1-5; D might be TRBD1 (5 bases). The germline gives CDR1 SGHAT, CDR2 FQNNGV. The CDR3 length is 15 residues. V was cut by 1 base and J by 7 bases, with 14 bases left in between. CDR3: CASSLGGDWDQPQHF. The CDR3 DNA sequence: TGTGCCAGCAGCTTAGGGGGGGACTGGGACCAGCCCCAGCATTTT.

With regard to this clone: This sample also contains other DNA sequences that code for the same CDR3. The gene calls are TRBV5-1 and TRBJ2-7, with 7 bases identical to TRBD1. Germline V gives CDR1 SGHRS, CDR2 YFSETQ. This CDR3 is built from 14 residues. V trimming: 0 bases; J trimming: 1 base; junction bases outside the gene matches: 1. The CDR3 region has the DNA TGCGCCAGCAGCTTGGGGGACAGTTCCTACGAGCAGTACTTC. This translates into CASSLGDSSYEQYF.